A single sample is the source of the 2 T cell receptor beta chains below, sequenced in a study of cytomegalovirus exposure and HLA in healthy donors. The protocol was immunoSEQ multiplex PCR, while the TCRdb copy is restricted to in-frame clones and leaves out a portion. The data contain around 60,000 clones, over 75% of them singletons. The material sequenced was PBMCs. These receptors were collected from a man aged 18 to 29 in good health and CMV-seronegative.

This clone is a singleton in its sample. The sample contains more than one DNA sequence encoding this CDR3. The rearrangement links TRBV28 to TRBJ1-5; D gene unclear. The germline V gene encodes CDR1 MDHEN and CDR2 SYDVKM. CDR3 length: 12 residues. The V end was cut by 3 bases, the J end by 6 bases, with 6 bases between. DNA of the CDR3: TGTGCCAGCAGTTTTGGCGGTCAGCCCCAGCATTTT. Its translation: CASSFGGQPQHF.

CDR3: CASSLVAGDTQYF. The CDR3 nucleotides are TGTGCCAGCAGCTTAGTGGCGGGAGATACGCAGTATTTT. The gene calls are TRBV7-2 and TRBJ2-3; the D gene is possibly TRBD2 (5 bases). CDR1 is SGHTA, CDR2 FQGNSA, per germline. The length of the CDR3 is 13 residues. The V end was cut by 1 base, the J end by 5 bases, with 7 bases between.